This passage covers 27 T cell receptor beta chains from one sample sequenced in a study of Ad26.COV2.S vaccination and SARS-CoV-2 variants. Treatment defined: around 19 received Ad26.COV2.S at low or high dose, single or two shots; several received placebo; per-sample allocation not given. Sampling happened 63 days after the first vaccine or placebo injection. Libraries were prepared by immunoSEQ multiplex PCR; TCRdb keeps only in-frame clonotypes and omits some of them. The repertoire holds over 400,000 clones, roughly 88% seen once, with about 4.4% in the top ten. The sample in question was peripheral blood, obtained in a trial of Ad26.COV2.S vaccine versus placebo. These receptors were obtained from a person aged 18-65 years who received the Ad26.COV2.S COVID-19 vaccine or a placebo.

The J gene is TRBJ2-1, the V gene TRBV18; D is undetermined. The CDR3 spans 16 residues. Trimming took 2 bases from V and 0 from J, leaving 11 bases between them. Germline V gives CDR1 KGHSH, CDR2 LQKENI. CDR3 nucleotides: TGTGCCAGCTCACCAAGTCCCACTCCCTCCTACAATGAGCAGTTCTTC. Its protein product is CASSPSPTPSYNEQFF. Full variable domain (missing parts from reference TRBV18 and TRBJ2-1): NAGVMQNPRHLVRRRGQEARLRCSPMKGHSHVYWYRQLPEEGLKFMVYLQKENIIDESGMPKERFSAEFPKEGPSILRIQQVVRGDSAAYFCASSPSPTPSYNEQFFGPGTRLTVL.

The V and J genes are TRBV5-3 and TRBJ2-1; 7 nucleotides agree with TRBD2. TRBV5-3 is an open reading frame, and its role is uncertain. The CDR3 loop spans 15 amino acids. V lost 6 bases to trimming and J lost 0 bases; unmatched junction nucleotides: 6. CDR3 DNA: TGTGCCAGAACCTCTGGCGGGAGCTCCTACAATGAGCAGTTCTTC. Its translation is CARTSGGSSYNEQFF.

The rearrangement uses TRBV5-5 and TRBJ2-5, with a weak D call TRBD1 (6 bases). The CDR3 covers 16 residues. Trimming removed 4 bases at V and 1 base at J, with 17 bases between. Germline values: CDR1 SGHKS, CDR2 YYEKEE (reference sequence). CDR3 residues: CASSGWGPGAQETQYF. CDR3 coding DNA: TGTGCCAGCAGCGGGTGGGGTCCAGGGGCCCAAGAGACCCAGTACTTC. The full variable domain, in which reference TRBV5-5 and TRBJ2-5 provide the parts outside the CDR3, is DAGVTQSPTHLIKTRGQQVTLRCSPISGHKSVSWYQQVLGQGPQFIFQYYEKEERGRGNFPDRFSARQFPNYSSELNVNALLLGDSALYLCASSGWGPGAQETQYFGPGTRLLVL.

This chain joins TRBV7-9 and TRBJ2-2; no firm D call. Germline assignment: CDR1 SEHNR and CDR2 FQNEAQ (reference sequence). Trimming removed 5 bases at V and 6 bases at J, with 10 bases between. This CDR3 comprises 13 residues. Written as DNA, the CDR3 is TGTGCCAGCAGCAGTAGTGGCGCCGGGGAGCTGTTTTTT. This encodes CASSSSGAGELFF. Full variable domain (remainder filled in from reference TRBV7-9 and TRBJ2-2): DTGVSQNPRHKITKRGQNVTFRCDPISEHNRLYWYRQTLGQGPEFLTYFQNEAQLEKSRLLSDRFSAERPKGSFSTLEIQRTEQGDSAMYLCASSSSGAGELFFGEGSRLTVL.

The V and J genes are TRBV6-5 and TRBJ1-5, with a tentative D call TRBD1 (6 bases). Germline V gene data show CDR1 as MNHEY and CDR2 as SVGAGI. The CDR3 covers 12 residues. V gave up 6 bases and J gave up 7 bases, with 10 bases separating them. The CDR3 is CASSTGYQPQHF. CDR3 in DNA: TGTGCCAGCAGCACAGGGTACCAGCCCCAGCATTTT.

This clone was counted a single time. This rearrangement joins TRBV2 to TRBJ2-7; no definite D call. V was shortened by 7 bases and J by 3 bases, with 16 bases between the two germline ends. The CDR3 sequence is 14 residues long. Germline V gene data show CDR1 as SNHLY and CDR2 as FYNNEI. The CDR3, as DNA: TGTGCCAGCACCCGAAGTGGGCAGCACTACGAGCAGTACTTC. Translating gives CASTRSGQHYEQYF.

V usage is TRBV3-1 (or the pseudogene TRBV3-2) and J usage is TRBJ1-1, with 7 bases lining up with TRBD1. CDR1 and CDR2 from the germline V gene are LGHDT and YNNKEL (reference sequence). The V and J ends lost 3 bases and 1 base, in that order; junction bases with no gene match: 2. The CDR3 runs 14 residues. CDR3 sequence: CASSQGQTNTEAFF. The CDR3 nucleotides read TGTGCCAGCAGCCAGGGACAGACGAACACTGAAGCTTTCTTT.

The genes are TRBV11-2 and TRBJ2-7; 9 bases agree with TRBD1. V trimming: 5 bases; J trimming: 3 bases; junction bases outside the gene matches: 11. Germline V gene lookup returns CDR1 SGHAT and CDR2 FQNNGV. The CDR3 contains 16 residues. CDR3 region: CASSPDWGQGFYEQYF. CDR3 sequence (DNA): TGTGCCAGCAGCCCCGACTGGGGACAGGGCTTCTACGAGCAGTACTTC.

The rearrangement links TRBV19 to TRBJ1-5, with 7 bases identical to TRBD1. The germline V gene has CDR1 LNHDA and CDR2 SQIVND (reference sequence). After removal of 5 bases from V and 0 bases from J, the junction contained 4 bases not matched to a gene. CDR3 length: 15 amino acids. CDR3 region: CASSLQGSSNQPQHF. CDR3 nucleotide sequence: TGTGCCAGTAGTCTACAGGGGAGTAGCAATCAGCCCCAGCATTTT.

The chain employs TRBV4-3 and TRBJ2-2; 9 bases agree with TRBD2. CDR1 and CDR2 from the germline V gene are LGHNA and YSLEER. The CDR3 length is 18 residues. V trimming: 0 bases; J trimming: 0 bases; junction bases outside the gene matches: 5. The DNA for the CDR3 is TGCGCCAGCAGCCAAGACATCGCGGGAGGGTCGAACACCGGGGAGCTGTTTTTT. This gives the protein CASSQDIAGGSNTGELFF.

This chain joins TRBV14 and TRBJ2-1, with a weak D call TRBD2 (6 bases). CDR1 is SGHDN, CDR2 FVKESK, per germline. The CDR3 length is 15 residues. V was cut by 4 bases and J by 0 bases, with 10 bases left in between. CDR3 nucleotide sequence: TGTGCCAGCAGCCCGGGACTCCTCTCCTACAATGAGCAGTTCTTC. Protein sequence: CASSPGLLSYNEQFF.

J is TRBJ2-2 and V is TRBV30, with 13 bases fitting TRBD2. The ends lost 2 bases at V and 6 bases at J; junction bases unmatched: 6. Germline V gives CDR1 GTSNPN, CDR2 SVGIG (reference sequence). The CDR3 contains 16 residues. The CDR3 nucleotides are TGTGCCTGGAGTTATGGACTAGCGGGAGTTGCCGGGGAGCTGTTTTTT. This encodes CAWSYGLAGVAGELFF.

The rearrangement joins TRBV10-2 to TRBJ2-3; 11 bases line up with TRBD2. With V trimmed by 2 bases and J by 5 bases, 6 bases remained unmatched. The length of the CDR3 is 16 residues. From germline, CDR1 is WSHSY and CDR2 SAAADI. This CDR3 reads CASSETSGGNLDTQYF. For the CDR3, the DNA is TGCGCCAGCAGTGAGACTAGCGGGGGAAACCTAGATACGCAGTATTTT.

V is TRBV5-4 and J is TRBJ1-1, with 8 bases identical to TRBD1. The CDR3 covers 15 residues. Germline CDR1 SGHNT, CDR2 YYREEE (reference sequence). V dropped 4 bases and J dropped 3; count of bases not matched to a gene: 8. CDR3: CASSGSGQGYTEAFF. In DNA form, the CDR3 reads TGTGCCAGCAGCGGAAGCGGACAGGGCTACACTGAAGCTTTCTTT.

The chain couples TRBV5-6 to TRBJ1-2, with a tentative D call TRBD1 (5 bases). Germline V lookup: CDR1 SGHDT, CDR2 YYEEEE. V lost 0 bases and J 8 bases, leaving 11 bases between the germline ends. This CDR3 contains 13 residues. The CDR3 nucleotides read TGTGCCAGCAGCTTGGAGGCCGGGGACGGCTACACCTTC. Amino acids: CASSLEAGDGYTF.

This chain links TRBV27 with TRBJ2-3; possibly TRBD1 for D (6 bases). The CDR3 loop spans 17 amino acids. Trimming removed 3 bases at V and 3 bases at J, with 19 bases between. CDR1 is MNHEY and CDR2 is SMNVEV in the germline V gene (reference sequence). This CDR3 is CASSFVPPGQTTDTQYF. The CDR3 bases are TGTGCCAGCAGTTTTGTACCCCCCGGACAGACTACAGATACGCAGTATTTT.

The chain carries TRBV12-3 or TRBV12-4 and TRBJ1-1; a possible D gene is TRBD1 (5 bases). The V and J ends lost 6 bases and 2 bases respectively, with 10 bases between them. The CDR3 has 13 amino acids. The CDR3 DNA is TGTGCCAGCAGAGATGGACACAACACTGAAGCTTTCTTT. It codes for CASRDGHNTEAFF.

V and J are TRBV19 and TRBJ2-3; D not certain. The germline V gene has CDR1 LNHDA and CDR2 SQIVND (reference sequence). This CDR3 is 11 amino acids long. V shed 8 bases and J shed 1 base, with 4 bases lying between them. In DNA, the CDR3 is TGTGCCAGTGGGGGCACAGATACGCAGTATTTT. It translates to CASGGTDTQYF.

The chain carries TRBV20-1 and TRBJ2-1; unclear D gene. The germline gives CDR1 DFQATT, CDR2 SNEGSKA (reference sequence). Trimming cost V 3 bases and J 4 bases, with 13 bases left between them. The CDR3 covers 14 residues. The CDR3 bases are TGCAGTGCTAGTTCCGACTCTTATTACAATGAGCAGTTCTTC. Encoded protein: CSASSDSYYNEQFF.

This clone has only one observation. The chain employs TRBV15 and TRBJ2-3; TRBD2 matches 10 bases. The CDR3 runs 16 residues. The V segment lost 2 bases and the J segment 3 bases; nucleotides outside the gene matches: 5. Germline CDR1 and CDR2: LNHNV and YYDKDF (reference sequence). The CDR3 here is CATSRPSGRGTDTQYF. In DNA, the CDR3 is TGTGCCACCAGCAGACCTAGCGGGAGAGGTACAGATACGCAGTATTTT.

Regarding this clone: This same CDR3 is encoded by further DNA sequences in the sample. The rearrangement uses TRBV5-8 and TRBJ2-5; D is undetermined. The V gene's germline CDR1 is SGHTS and CDR2 YDEGEE. Trimming removed 2 bases from V and 2 bases from J, with 10 bases in between. This CDR3 has 14 residues. The CDR3 nucleotides are TGTGCCAGCAGCTTACAAGTCTTTCAAGAGACCCAGTACTTC. Translation: CASSLQVFQETQYF. The entire variable domain, with the rest obtained from reference TRBV5-8 and TRBJ2-5, is as follows: EAGVTQSPTHLIKTRGQQATLRCSPISGHTSVYWYQQALGLGLQFLLWYDEGEERNRGNFPPRFSGRQFPNYSSELNVNALELEDSALYLCASSLQVFQETQYFGPGTRLLVL.

This chain connects TRBV4-3 to TRBJ2-5; TRBD1 might be the D (5 bases). Germline assignment: CDR1 LGHNA and CDR2 YSLEER. CDR3 size: 15 residues. The V end lost 0 bases, the J end lost 1 base, and 9 bases lay between the germline ends. The CDR3 DNA is TGCGCCAGCAGCCAAGAGCAGGGCCGCCAAGAGACCCAGTACTTC. Translation: CASSQEQGRQETQYF.

This chain links TRBV7-2 with TRBJ2-3; no reliable D call. CDR1 and CDR2 from the germline V gene are SGHTA and FQGNSA. V lost 2 bases and J lost 5, with 8 bases in between. This CDR3 contains 13 residues. The CDR3: CASSLSPLDTQYF. As DNA, the CDR3 is TGTGCCAGCAGCTTAAGCCCACTAGATACGCAGTATTTT. Supplemented by reference TRBV7-2 and TRBJ2-3, the full variable domain reads GAGVSQSPSNKVTEKGKDVELRCDPISGHTALYWYRQSLGQGLEFLIYFQGNSAPDKSGLPSDRFSAERTGGSVSTLTIQRTQQEDSAVYLCASSLSPLDTQYFGPGTRLTVL.

The chain couples TRBV6-1 to TRBJ1-5; D gene ambiguous. The CDR3 runs to 17 residues. V lost 2 bases, J lost 0 bases, and 14 bases lay in between. Germline assignment: CDR1 MNHNS and CDR2 SASEGT. Here the CDR3 DNA reads TGTGCCAGCAGTGAATTCATCCCCGAGTATAGCAATCAGCCCCAGCATTTT. It encodes CASSEFIPEYSNQPQHF.

The rearrangement links TRBV5-1 to TRBJ2-1, with 14 bases fitting TRBD2. Germline-derived CDR1 and CDR2 are SGHRS and YFSETQ. V was clipped by 4 bases and J by 6 bases; unmatched bases: 3. This CDR3 is 15 amino acids long. The CDR3 sequence is CASSLGTSGSNEQFF. The CDR3 nucleotides are TGCGCCAGCAGCCTCGGGACTAGCGGGAGCAATGAGCAGTTCTTC. Full variable domain (outside the CDR3, taken from reference TRBV5-1 and TRBJ2-1): KAGVTQTPRYLIKTRGQQVTLSCSPISGHRSVSWYQQTPGQGLQFLFEYFSETQRNKGNFPGRFSGRQFSNSRSEMNVSTLELGDSALYLCASSLGTSGSNEQFFGPGTRLTVL.

This chain joins TRBV5-7 and TRBJ1-2, with 12 bases fitting TRBD1. TRBV5-7 has ORF status, its function being uncertain. Trimming cost V 4 bases and J 5 bases; bases outside gene matches: 12. The CDR3 consists of 17 residues. DNA of the CDR3: TGTGCCAGCAGCAAGGGGGGACAGGGGGCCATCCAGTATGGCTACACCTTC. Residues: CASSKGGQGAIQYGYTF.

J is TRBJ2-2 and V is TRBV2, with 8 bases fitting TRBD1. CDR1 and CDR2 (germline): SNHLY, FYNNEI. The CDR3 spans 15 residues. With 5 bases clipped from V and 3 bases from J, the junction kept 5 bases outside the gene matches. The CDR3 nucleotides read TGTGCCAGCAGTACCGGGACAGGCCACACCGGGGAGCTGTTTTTT. Translated, it gives CASSTGTGHTGELFF.